This TCR beta chain emerged from a study of T cells in Graves' hyperthyroidism and ophthalmopathy. The wider study: Peripheral blood was taken when the disease was first diagnosed, before any treatment began.

The V segment lost 6 bases and the J segment 6 bases; nucleotides outside the gene matches: 13. The CDR3 covers 15 residues. TCR beta CDR3 regions were amplified from RNA. Researchers ran a first-round RT-PCR on the TCR CDR3 using the HTBI primer set. MiXCR, applied by TCRdb to the multiplex PCR reads, yields one record per CDR3 protein. The data hold around 250,000 distinct CDR3 sequences, with less than 15% observed a single time. Points on this clonotype: Its antigen is not known. This clone may be a read error of a much larger clone one base away.

Whole-study results and caveats: Ophthalmopathy was told apart from stable hyperthyroidism by a 13 V-J model. Progression to ophthalmopathy was predicted a median of 6.5 months early.

The V and J genes are TRBV12-3 or TRBV12-4 and TRBJ1-2; TRBD1 aligns across 7 bases. Sequencing was done on a sample of blood. The receptor was derived from a woman in her forties with Graves' hyperthyroidism that later progressed to Graves' ophthalmopathy. This chain's CDR3 is CASSQRGGDSHGYTF. The CDR3, as DNA: TGTGCCAGCAGCCAAAGGGGGGGGGACAGTCATGGCTACACCTTC.